This T cell receptor (beta chain) is from a study of T cell responses to AZD1222 COVID-19 vaccine. The study, taken as a whole, reports: Donor demographics were predominantly white British with a female majority; clonal diversity may be underestimated. Baseline seropositives among AZD1222 recipients totaled only five to seven. The peak T cell response came first, and repertoires were sampled only after it. Reportedly, close to half of spike-specific TCRs are directed against unmutated variant regions.

Germline loops: CDR1 MNHEY, CDR2 SVGEGT. The V end was cut by 3 bases, the J end by 7 bases, with 7 bases between. The CDR3 is 12 residues long. Clones were read by immunoSEQ multiplex PCR, and TCRdb kept only the in-frame ones, dropping some. The sample has some 90,000 clones, about 89% seen once. Turning to this clone: Its antigen is not identified.

Specimen: peripheral blood, collected 28 days after the second AZD1222 dose. The source is an adult who received the AZD1222 COVID-19 vaccine. This chain links TRBV6-2 or TRBV6-3 with TRBJ1-5; unclear D gene. The CDR3 here is CASSYAQQPQHF. The CDR3 coding sequence is TGTGCCAGCAGTTATGCACAACAGCCCCAGCATTTT.